Sequencing of this TCR beta chain was carried out in a study of immune heterogeneity within non-small cell lung tumors. Notes on this clonotype: This may arise from a read error, as a much more abundant clone is one base away.

Per the germline V gene, CDR1 is MNHEY and CDR2 is SMNVEV (reference sequence). The CDR3 totals 14 residues. V dropped 2 bases and J dropped 3 bases, with 10 bases sitting between them. At 550 to 700 ng per sample, bulk tumor genomic DNA provided the template. Taken during surgery, several biopsies per primary tumor were spaced as far apart as possible within the tumor mass. Before undergoing curative surgery, patients had newly diagnosed non-small cell lung cancer that was untreated. A multiplex PCR containing 32 V primers and 13 J primers was used to amplify TCR beta CDR3. TCRdb analysed the multiplex PCR reads with MiXCR anew, one entry per CDR3 protein. This sample has roughly 15,000 distinct CDR3 sequences, with 30% found just once.

The sequenced material came from lung tumor tissue. This clonotype was sampled from a woman aged 45-65 years with non-small cell lung cancer. The chain employs TRBV27 and TRBJ1-2, with TRBD1 as a possible D gene (6 bases). The CDR3 region has the DNA TGTGCCAGCAGTTTACTGGGGGCGTACTATGGCTACACCTTC. Protein product: CASSLLGAYYGYTF.